This TCR beta chain was found in a study of blood T cell repertoires in COVID-19. Overall study: T cells, B-cell-depleted T cells, or PBMCs supplied cDNA or gDNA.

The germline V gene encodes CDR1 GTSNPN and CDR2 SVGIG (reference sequence). The CDR3 loop spans 15 amino acids. Trimming cost V 0 bases and J 3 bases, with 12 bases left between them. This table comes from immunoSEQ multiplex PCR, and its TCRdb copy is limited to in-frame clones, with some not included. The table records under 300,000 clones, around 86% of them present only once. The source is a human donor in a cohort sampled during active COVID-19. Sequenced material: peripheral blood. This sequence joins TRBV30 and TRBJ2-1; no clear D gene. The CDR3 nucleotides read TGTGCCTGGAGTGTAAGGTCTAGAAGCTACAATGAGCAGTTCTTC. It codes for CAWSVRSRSYNEQFF.